This paragraph covers one TCR beta chain sequence. Its antigen is not identified. The CDR3 is 12 amino acids. V was pared by 3 bases and J by 6 bases, with 9 bases between. Germline CDR1 is DFQATT and CDR2 is SNEGSKA (reference sequence). The data stem from a study of blood T cells in healthy people across ages. Study outcomes and limitations: Unsorted PBMC material precluded a definitive naive versus antigen-experienced comparison. Because donor CMV status was unknown, expanded clonotype changes were possibly confounded.

Next came a second PCR, run for about 7 to 11 cycles, which used a sample-barcoded 5' primer along with a J-beta primer mix. MiXCR, run by TCRdb on the 5' RACE reads, gives a single entry per CDR3 protein. The sample comprises fewer than 900,000 distinct CDR3 sequences, 40% to 45% of which are singletons, and 20% to 25% rests with the top ten. V is TRBV20-1 and J is TRBJ2-1; tentatively, D is TRBD2 (6 bases). This clonotype was sampled from a woman aged 60-75 years in good health. Material: blood. CDR3 loop: CSASREINEQFF. The DNA of the CDR3 is TGCAGTGCTAGTCGGGAGATCAATGAGCAGTTCTTC.